This T cell receptor beta chain was observed in a study of CD8 T cells in Susac syndrome (dated by TCRdb to the late 2010s). Some background on the complete study: Whether CD8+ T cell activation and differentiation in Susac syndrome was antigen driven was tested using repertoire sequencing. The study compared CD8+ T cell repertoire clonality among about a dozen healthy donors, 14 Susac syndrome patients and 15 or so multiple sclerosis patients. The investigation overall reported the following: The number of individuals in the TCR sequencing and HLA analysis was recognized as being relatively small.

Peripheral blood CD8+ and CD4+ T cells from healthy donors, Susac syndrome patients and multiple sclerosis patients were profiled using high-throughput TCR beta sequencing. Treatment-naive patients with stable or active relapsing-remitting disease fulfilling revised McDonald criteria were used as multiple sclerosis controls. Bulk CD8+ and CD4+ T cells were purified by magnetic negative isolation, whereas CD8+ TEMRA cells were enriched by FACS. Blood was drawn into EDTA tubes, processed within 24 hours, and PBMCs were isolated by density gradient centrifugation. PBMCs intended for TCR sequencing were cryopreserved in liquid nitrogen and were subsequently thawed in a 37 degrees C water bath. The sorted or isolated CD4+, CD8+ and CD8+ TEMRA cells had a purity of 90% or higher. With respect to this clonotype: Its antigen is unknown. The junction and the germline gene differ at one end; a read error may be behind it.

Based on the germline V gene (reference sequence), the CDR1 and CDR2 sequences are SSHAT and FNYEAQ. The CDR3 starts with the cysteine, ends with the phenylalanine, and has 15 residues. Only the CDR3 part of the read is kept: 45 bases, read in frame from the first base. RNA was extracted using the RNeasy kit, and roughly 0.5 to 1 microgram was reverse transcribed with random hexamers. The immunoSEQ multiplex PCR assay, covering 54 Vbeta and 13 Jbeta segments, was used to amplify TCR beta CDR3 regions. Bias from PCR amplification was corrected by using a synthetic template baseline for primer optimization and for computational correction. Concerning the study's data processing: Reads were assigned to V, D and J genes according to IMGT and analyzed in immunoSEQ Analyzer, with only productive sequences retained. Clonality was calculated as one minus the Shannon entropy normalized by log2 of the number of productive unique sequences. Public and private clones were assessed among the 100 most prevalent clones of each patient and control. A clone was defined as Susac-specific if it was absent from the healthy and MS cohorts, from roughly 990 published viral clones and from other ImmuneACCESS disease sequences. In-frame beta chains were kept once TCRdb had trimmed the public reads at Q25 with fastp and called clones with MiXCR. One record per CDR3 amino acid sequence lists the most common genes and DNA. The V and J calls here are based on TCRdb, not the publication. This sample is represented by hundreds of thousands of distinct CDR3 sequences; about 82% of them were singletons. The ten largest clones add up to roughly 0.21% of the sample.

The specimen sequenced was CD8+ T cells from PBMCs. This TCR came from a human donor with multiple sclerosis. The sequence links TRBV7-7 to TRBJ1-4, with the D gene too uncertain to name. For the CDR3, the sequence is CASSSSPATNEKLFF. The nucleotide sequence reads TGTGCTAGCAGCTCGTCGCCGGCAACTAATGAAAAACTGTTTTTT.